In this sample, the clone carrying this TCR beta chain turned up once. TCRdb's copy holds only in-frame clones and misses some; the assay was immunoSEQ multiplex PCR. Of approximately 2.4 million clones in the sample, approximately 94% were seen once. This sample is drawn from a study of shared clonotypes between healthy human individuals. Trimming took off 3 bases at V and 6 bases at J, with 16 bases between the two ends. Germline-derived CDR1 and CDR2 are SGHRS and YFSETQ. The CDR3 loop spans 14 amino acids. The sample comprised naive CD4+ T cells sorted from blood. As to subset: CD45RA+ positively selected. The TCR originated in a man younger than 35 in good health. The chain combines TRBV5-1 with TRBJ2-7; D is uncertain. The CDR3 sequence is CASSSPVPVGEQYF. CDR3 DNA: TGCGCCAGCAGCTCCCCGGTACCAGTCGGCGAGCAGTACTTC.